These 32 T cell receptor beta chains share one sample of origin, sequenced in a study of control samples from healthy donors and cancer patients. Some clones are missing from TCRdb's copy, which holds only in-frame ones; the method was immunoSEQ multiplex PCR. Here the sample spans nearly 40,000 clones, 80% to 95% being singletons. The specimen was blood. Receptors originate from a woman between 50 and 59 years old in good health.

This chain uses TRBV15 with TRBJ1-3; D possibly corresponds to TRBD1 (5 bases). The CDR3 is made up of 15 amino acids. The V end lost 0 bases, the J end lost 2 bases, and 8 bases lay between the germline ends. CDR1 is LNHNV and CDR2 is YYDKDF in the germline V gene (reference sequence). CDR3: CATSRDRGTGNTIYF. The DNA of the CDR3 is TGTGCCACCAGCAGAGATAGGGGTACTGGAAACACCATATATTTT.

CDR3 coding DNA: TGTGCCAGCAGACGGGGAAGCAATCAGCCCCAGCATTTT. This sequence encodes CASRRGSNQPQHF. V is TRBV19 and J is TRBJ1-5; D call uncertain. CDR1 is LNHDA and CDR2 is SQIVND in the germline V gene (reference sequence). V lost 9 bases and J 1 base, leaving 10 bases between the germline ends. CDR3 length equals 13 residues. Full variable domain (outside the CDR3, taken from reference TRBV19 and TRBJ1-5): DGGITQSPKYLFRKEGQNVTLSCEQNLNHDAMYWYRQDPGQGLRLIYYSQIVNDFQKGDIAEGYSVSREKKESFPLTVTSAQKNPTAFYLCASRRGSNQPQHFGDGTRLSIL.

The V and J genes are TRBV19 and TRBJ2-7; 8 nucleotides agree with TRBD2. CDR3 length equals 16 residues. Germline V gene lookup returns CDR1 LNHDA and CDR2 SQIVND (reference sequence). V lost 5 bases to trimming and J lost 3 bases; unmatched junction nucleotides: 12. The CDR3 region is CASSPPGKRGSYEQYF. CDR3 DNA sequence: TGTGCCAGTAGTCCCCCAGGGAAGCGGGGGAGCTACGAGCAGTACTTC.

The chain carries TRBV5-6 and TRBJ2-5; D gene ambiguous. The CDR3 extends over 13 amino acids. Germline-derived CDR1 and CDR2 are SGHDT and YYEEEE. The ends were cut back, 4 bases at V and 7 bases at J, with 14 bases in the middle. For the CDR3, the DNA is TGTGCCAGCAGCACCGACGCAAAGGGGACCCAGTACTTC. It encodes CASSTDAKGTQYF.

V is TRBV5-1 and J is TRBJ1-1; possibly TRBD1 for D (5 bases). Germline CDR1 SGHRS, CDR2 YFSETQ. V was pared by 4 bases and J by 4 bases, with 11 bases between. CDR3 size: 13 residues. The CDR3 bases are TGCGCCAGCAGCCACCCCGGGGGCACTGAAGCTTTCTTT. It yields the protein CASSHPGGTEAFF.

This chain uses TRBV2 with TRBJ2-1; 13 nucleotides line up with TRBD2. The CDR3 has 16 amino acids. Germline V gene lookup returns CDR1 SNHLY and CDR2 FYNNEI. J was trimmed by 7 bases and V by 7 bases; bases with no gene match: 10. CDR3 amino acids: CASNQLAGGVGNEQFF. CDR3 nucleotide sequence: TGTGCCAGCAACCAACTAGCGGGGGGGGTTGGGAATGAGCAGTTCTTC. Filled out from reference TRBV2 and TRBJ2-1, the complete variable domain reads EPEVTQTPSHQVTQMGQEVILRCVPISNHLYFYWYRQILGQKVEFLVSFYNNEISEKSEIFDDQFSVERPDGSNFTLKIRSTKLEDSAMYFCASNQLAGGVGNEQFFGPGTRLTVL.

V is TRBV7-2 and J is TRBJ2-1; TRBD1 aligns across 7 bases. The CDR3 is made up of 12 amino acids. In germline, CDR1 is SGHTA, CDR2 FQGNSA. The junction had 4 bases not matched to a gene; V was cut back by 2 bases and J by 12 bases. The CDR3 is CASSLTDRMQFF. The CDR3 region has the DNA TGTGCCAGCAGCTTAACGGACAGGATGCAGTTCTTC. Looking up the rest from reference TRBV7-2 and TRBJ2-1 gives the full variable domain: GAGVSQSPSNKVTEKGKDVELRCDPISGHTALYWYRQSLGQGLEFLIYFQGNSAPDKSGLPSDRFSAERTGGSVSTLTIQRTQQEDSAVYLCASSLTDRMQFFGPGTRLTVL.

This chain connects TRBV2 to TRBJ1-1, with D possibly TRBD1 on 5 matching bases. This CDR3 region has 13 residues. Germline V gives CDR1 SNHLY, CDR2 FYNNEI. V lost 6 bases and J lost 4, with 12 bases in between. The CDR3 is CASRRGPGTEAFF. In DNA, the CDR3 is TGTGCCAGCAGGAGGGGCCCGGGCACTGAAGCTTTCTTT.

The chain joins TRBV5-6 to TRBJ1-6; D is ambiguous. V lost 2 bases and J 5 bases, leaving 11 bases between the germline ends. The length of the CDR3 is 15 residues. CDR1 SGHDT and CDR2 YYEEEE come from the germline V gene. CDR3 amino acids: CASSLGAANNSPLHF. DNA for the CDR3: TGTGCCAGCAGCTTAGGAGCAGCCAATAATTCACCCCTCCACTTT.

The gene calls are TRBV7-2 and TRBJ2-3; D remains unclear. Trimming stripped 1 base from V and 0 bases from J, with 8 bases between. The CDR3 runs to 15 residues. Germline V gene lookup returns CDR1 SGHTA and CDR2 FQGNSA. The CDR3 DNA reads TGTGCCAGCAGCTTAGTGGCCGGGAGCACAGATACGCAGTATTTT. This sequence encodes CASSLVAGSTDTQYF.

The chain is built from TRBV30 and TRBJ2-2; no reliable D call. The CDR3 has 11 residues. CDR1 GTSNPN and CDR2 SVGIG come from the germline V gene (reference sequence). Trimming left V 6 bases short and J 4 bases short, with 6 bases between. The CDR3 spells CACSATGELFF. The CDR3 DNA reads TGTGCCTGCTCAGCCACCGGGGAGCTGTTTTTT.

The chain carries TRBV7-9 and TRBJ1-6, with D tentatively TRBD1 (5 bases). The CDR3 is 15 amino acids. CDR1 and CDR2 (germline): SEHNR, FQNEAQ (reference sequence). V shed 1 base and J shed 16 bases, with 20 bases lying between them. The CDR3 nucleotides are TGTGCCAGCAGCTTAGAGGCCTTGGGCAGGGAAATTCTCCACTTT. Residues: CASSLEALGREILHF.

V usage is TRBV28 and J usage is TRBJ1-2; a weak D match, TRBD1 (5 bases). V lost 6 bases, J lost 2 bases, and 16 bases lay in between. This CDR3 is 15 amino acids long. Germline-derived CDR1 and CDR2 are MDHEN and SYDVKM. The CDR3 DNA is TGTGCCAGCAGGTGGGGAGAGGGGCTGAACTATGGCTACACCTTC. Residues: CASRWGEGLNYGYTF.

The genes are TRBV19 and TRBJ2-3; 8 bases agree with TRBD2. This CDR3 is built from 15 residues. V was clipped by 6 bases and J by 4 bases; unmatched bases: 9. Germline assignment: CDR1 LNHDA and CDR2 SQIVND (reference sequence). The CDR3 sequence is CASSLLPGGADTQYF. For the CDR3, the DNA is TGTGCCAGTAGCCTCCTCCCGGGGGGGGCAGATACGCAGTATTTT.

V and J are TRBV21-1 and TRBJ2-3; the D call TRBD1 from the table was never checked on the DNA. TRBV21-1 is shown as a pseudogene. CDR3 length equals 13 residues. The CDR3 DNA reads TGTGCCAGCAACATCGATCTCACAGATACGCAGTATTTT. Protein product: CASNIDLTDTQYF.

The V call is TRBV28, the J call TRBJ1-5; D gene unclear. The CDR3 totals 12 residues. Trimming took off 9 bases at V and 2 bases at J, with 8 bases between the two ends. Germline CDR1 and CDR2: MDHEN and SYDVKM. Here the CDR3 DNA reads TGTGCCAGTTTATACGGCAATCAGCCCCAGCATTTT. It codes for CASLYGNQPQHF.

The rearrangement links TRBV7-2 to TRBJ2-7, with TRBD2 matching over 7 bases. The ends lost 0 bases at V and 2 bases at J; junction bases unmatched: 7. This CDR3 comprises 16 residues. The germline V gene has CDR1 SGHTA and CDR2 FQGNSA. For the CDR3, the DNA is TGTGCCAGCAGCTTAGCTGGGACTACCCCGACCTACGAGCAGTACTTC. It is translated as CASSLAGTTPTYEQYF.

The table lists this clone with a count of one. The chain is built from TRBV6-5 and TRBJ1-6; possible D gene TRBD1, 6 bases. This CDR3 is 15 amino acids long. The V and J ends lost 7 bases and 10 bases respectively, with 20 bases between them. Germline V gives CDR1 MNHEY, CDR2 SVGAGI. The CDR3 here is CASTPEGGGGSPLHF. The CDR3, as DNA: TGTGCCAGCACCCCGGAGGGAGGGGGAGGCTCACCCCTCCACTTT.

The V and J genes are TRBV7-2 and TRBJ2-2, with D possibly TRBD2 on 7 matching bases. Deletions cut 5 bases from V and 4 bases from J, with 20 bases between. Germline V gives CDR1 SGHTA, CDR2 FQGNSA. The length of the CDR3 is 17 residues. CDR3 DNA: TGTGCCAGCAGCAACGGAGGGGGGGCTCCCGGCACCGGGGAGCTGTTTTTT. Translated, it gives CASSNGGGAPGTGELFF.

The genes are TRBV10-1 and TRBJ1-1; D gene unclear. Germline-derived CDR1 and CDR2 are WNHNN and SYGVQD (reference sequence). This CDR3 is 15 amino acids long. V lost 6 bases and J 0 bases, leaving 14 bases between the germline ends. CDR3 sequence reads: CASSPTCRVNTEAFF. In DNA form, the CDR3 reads TGCGCCAGCAGCCCCACGTGTAGGGTGAACACTGAAGCTTTCTTT.

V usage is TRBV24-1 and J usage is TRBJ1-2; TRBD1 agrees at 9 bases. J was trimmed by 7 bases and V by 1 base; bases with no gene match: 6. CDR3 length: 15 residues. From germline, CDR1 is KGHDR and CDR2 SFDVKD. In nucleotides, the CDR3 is TGTGCCACCAGTGATTTTAACAGGGGGCGTCTTGGCTACACCTTC. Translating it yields CATSDFNRGRLGYTF.

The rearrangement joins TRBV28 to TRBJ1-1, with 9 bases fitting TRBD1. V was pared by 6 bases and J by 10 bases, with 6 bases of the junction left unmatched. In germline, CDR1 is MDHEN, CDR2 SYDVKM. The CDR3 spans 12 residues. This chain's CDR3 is CASSNRGRGAFF. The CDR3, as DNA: TGTGCCAGCAGCAACAGGGGGCGAGGAGCTTTCTTT.

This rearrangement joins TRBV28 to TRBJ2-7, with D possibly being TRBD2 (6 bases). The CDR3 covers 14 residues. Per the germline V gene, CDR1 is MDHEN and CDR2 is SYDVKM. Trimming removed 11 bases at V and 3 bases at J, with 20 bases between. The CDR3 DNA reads TGTGCCTCATACGGAGGGCAGGAGAACTACGAGCAGTACTTC. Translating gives CASYGGQENYEQYF.

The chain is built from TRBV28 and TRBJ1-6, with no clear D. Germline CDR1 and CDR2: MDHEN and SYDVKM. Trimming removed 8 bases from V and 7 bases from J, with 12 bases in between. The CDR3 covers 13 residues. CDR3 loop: CASREVVNSPLHF. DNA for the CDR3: TGTGCCAGCCGAGAAGTTGTGAATTCACCCCTCCACTTT. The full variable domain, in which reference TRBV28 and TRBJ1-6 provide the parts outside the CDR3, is DVKVTQSSRYLVKRTGEKVFLECVQDMDHENMFWYRQDPGLGLRLIYFSYDVKMKEKGDIPEGYSVSREKKERFSLILESASTNQTSMYLCASREVVNSPLHFGNGTRLTVT.

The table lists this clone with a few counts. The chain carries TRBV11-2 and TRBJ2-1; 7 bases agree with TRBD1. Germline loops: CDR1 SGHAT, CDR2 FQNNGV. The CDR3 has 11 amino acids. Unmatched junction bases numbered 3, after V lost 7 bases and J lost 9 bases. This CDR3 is CASTTGVEQFF. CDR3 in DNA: TGTGCCAGCACTACAGGGGTTGAGCAGTTCTTC.

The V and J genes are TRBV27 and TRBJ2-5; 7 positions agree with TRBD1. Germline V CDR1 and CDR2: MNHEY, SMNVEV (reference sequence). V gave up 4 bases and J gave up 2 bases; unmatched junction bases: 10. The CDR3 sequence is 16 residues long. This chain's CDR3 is CASSYLGQAPQETQYF. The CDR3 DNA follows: TGTGCCAGCAGTTACCTCGGACAGGCACCTCAAGAGACCCAGTACTTC.

The CDR3 loop is CSVGLPGQPQHF. The CDR3 coding sequence is TGCAGCGTCGGACTACCGGGTCAGCCCCAGCATTTT. V and J are TRBV29-1 and TRBJ1-5, with D unresolved. Germline assignment: CDR1 SQVTM and CDR2 ANQGSEA. The V and J ends lost 6 bases and 6 bases respectively, with 12 bases between them. The CDR3 length is 12 residues. The whole variable domain, remainder taken from reference TRBV29-1 and TRBJ1-5, is SAVISQKPSRDICQRGTSLTIQCQVDSQVTMMFWYRQQPGQSLTLIATANQGSEATYESGFVIDKFPISRPNLTFSTLTVSNMSPEDSSIYLCSVGLPGQPQHFGDGTRLSIL.

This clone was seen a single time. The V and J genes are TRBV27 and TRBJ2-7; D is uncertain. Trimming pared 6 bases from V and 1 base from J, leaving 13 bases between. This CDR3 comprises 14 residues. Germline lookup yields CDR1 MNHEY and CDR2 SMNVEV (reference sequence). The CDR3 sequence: CASRPRPVSYEQYF. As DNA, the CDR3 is TGTGCCAGCAGGCCCCGACCCGTATCCTACGAGCAGTACTTC.

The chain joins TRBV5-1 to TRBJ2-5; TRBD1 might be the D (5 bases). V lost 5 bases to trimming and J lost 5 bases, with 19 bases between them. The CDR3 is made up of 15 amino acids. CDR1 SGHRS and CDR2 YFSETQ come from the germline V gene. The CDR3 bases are TGCGCCAGCAGGGTAGCCCCAGGGCCGGAGGAGACCCAGTACTTC. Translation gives CASRVAPGPEETQYF.

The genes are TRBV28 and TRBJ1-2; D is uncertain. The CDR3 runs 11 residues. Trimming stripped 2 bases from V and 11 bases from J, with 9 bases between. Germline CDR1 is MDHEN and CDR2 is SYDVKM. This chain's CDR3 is CASSLSLGYTF. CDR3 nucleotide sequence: TGTGCCAGCAGTTTAAGTCTAGGGTACACCTTC.

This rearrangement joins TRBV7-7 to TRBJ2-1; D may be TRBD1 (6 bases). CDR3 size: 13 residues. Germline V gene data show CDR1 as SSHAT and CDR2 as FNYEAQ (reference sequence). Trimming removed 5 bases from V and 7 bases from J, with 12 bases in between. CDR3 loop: CASSLTDRNEQFF. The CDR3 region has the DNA TGTGCCAGCAGCCTTACGGACAGAAATGAGCAGTTCTTC.

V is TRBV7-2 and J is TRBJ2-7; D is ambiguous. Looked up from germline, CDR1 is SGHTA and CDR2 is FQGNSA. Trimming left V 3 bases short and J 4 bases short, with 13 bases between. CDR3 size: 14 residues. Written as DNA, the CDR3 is TGTGCCAGCAGCTTTTTCAATGATCCTTACGAGCAGTACTTC. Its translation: CASSFFNDPYEQYF.